This is a list of T cell receptor beta chains from one sample in a study of graft-versus-host responses after intestinal transplantation. TCRdb keeps only in-frame clones here, not all; method: immunoSEQ multiplex PCR. The sample holds around 90,000 clones, roughly 91% seen once. Antigens of these TCRs are unknown. Source: unstimulated CD8+ T cells sorted from spleen or lymph node cells, taken before intestinal transplant. The receptors were gathered from a human donor who received an intestinal transplant. Each CDR3 is given with its conserved first and last residue. The order of the fields is D gene, V gene, clone size, J gene, CDR3 protein, CDR3 DNA. A D gene is named only where the DNA matches it firmly. Size values are once, few and many counts, or a class for expanded clones, and some rows have none.

NA	TRBV5-6	NA	TRBJ1-2	CASSLLAGLSYGYTF	TGTGCCAGCAGCTTACTGGCAGGTCTCTCCTATGGCTACACCTTC
NA	TRBV19	NA	TRBJ2-7	CASSVPPGHLTYEQYF	TGTGCCAGTAGTGTGCCTCCGGGACACCTTACCTACGAGCAGTACTTC
NA	TRBV15	NA	TRBJ1-5	CATSRVRGDQPQHF	TGTGCCACCAGCAGGGTCAGGGGCGATCAGCCCCAGCATTTT
TRBD1	TRBV29-1	NA	TRBJ2-3	CSVEATGEGSQYF	TGCAGCGTTGAGGCTACAGGGGAAGGATCGCAGTATTTT
TRBD1	TRBV19	once	TRBJ1-1	CASSTLQGANTEAFF	TGTGCCAGTAGTACCCTACAGGGGGCTAACACTGAAGCTTTCTTT
NA	TRBV5-1	NA	TRBJ2-1	CASSPDRVGEQFF	TGCGCCAGCAGCCCGGACAGAGTAGGTGAGCAGTTCTTC
NA	TRBV5-4	NA	TRBJ2-2	CASSSPTGPPNTGELFF	TGTGCCAGCAGCTCGCCCACAGGGCCACCTAACACCGGGGAGCTGTTTTTT
NA	TRBV27	NA	TRBJ2-7	CASIDGNSYEQYF	TGTGCCAGCATTGACGGGAACTCCTACGAGCAGTACTTC
TRBD2	TRBV7-6	once	TRBJ2-1	CASSLVAGGTTYNEQFF	TGTGCCAGCAGCTTAGTTGCGGGGGGGACCACCTACAATGAGCAGTTCTTC
NA	TRBV4-1	NA	TRBJ2-3	CASSQSLQGLTDTQYF	TGCGCCAGCAGCCAAAGTCTACAGGGTTTGACAGATACGCAGTATTTT
NA	TRBV4-2	NA	TRBJ1-3	CASSPMIVAGSGNTIYF	TGTGCCAGCAGCCCCATGATTGTGGCAGGCTCTGGAAACACCATATATTTT